Here is one T cell receptor beta chain with its context. The antigen is unknown. All participating donors were Caucasian adults from Nashville, Tennessee. Authors' methods: Junction-only sequences produced by ImmunoSEQ had no quality scores, so filtering differed. Clones were read by immunoSEQ multiplex PCR, and TCRdb kept only the in-frame ones, dropping some. V and J calls and clone size are copied from that table; D and trimming were computed from the DNA. The sample has fewer than 3 million clones; 80% to 95% are singletons. The sample is drawn from a study of shared clonotypes between healthy human individuals. Study conclusions and caveats: Some clonotypes were shared by all four sorted-subset donors, while others were not shared. The non-shared ones had lower generation probabilities than the shared ones. Apart from blood, nothing was sampled; tissue repertoires likely differ.

The germline gives CDR1 ENHRY, CDR2 SYGVKD. The CDR3 extends over 14 amino acids. Trimming shortened V by 6 bases and J by 0 bases, and 12 bases separated the two germline ends. The sample taken for sequencing was naive CD4+ T cells from PBMCs. Stated subset: CD45RA+ positively selected. The TCR was taken from a man between 18 and 35 years old in good health. Some clones in this sample may be carry-over from other donors' samples. The chain carries TRBV10-3 and TRBJ2-7; D call uncertain. For the CDR3, the DNA is TGTGCCATCAGCTCCGGGTCCCCCTCCTACGAGCAGTACTTC. Its translation is CAISSGSPSYEQYF.